The 28 T cell receptor beta chains in this list originate from one sample, sequenced in a study of immunodeficiency. The data were produced by immunoSEQ multiplex PCR, yet TCRdb's version contains in-frame clones alone and is incomplete. The sample comprises 2,300 or so clones, approximately 86% of which are singletons, and roughly a fifth rests with the top ten. Their antigens remain unidentified. Study-wide results and limits: Patients and controls had similar CD4+ T cell V-J pairing and entropy.

Sequencing was performed on CD4+ T cells from blood. The receptors originated from a woman aged 18-29 years with POLD1 deficiency.

This rearrangement joins TRBV28 to TRBJ2-6; the match to TRBD1 covers 9 bases. The CDR3 consists of 15 residues. Trimming cost V 4 bases and J 3 bases; bases outside gene matches: 1. Per the germline V gene, CDR1 is MDHEN and CDR2 is SYDVKM. For the CDR3, the DNA is TGTGCCAGCAGTTACAGGGGGCGTGGGGCCAACGTCCTGACTTTC. Its translation: CASSYRGRGANVLTF. The full variable domain, with the rest looked up from reference TRBV28 and TRBJ2-6, is DVKVTQSSRYLVKRTGEKVFLECVQDMDHENMFWYRQDPGLGLRLIYFSYDVKMKEKGDIPEGYSVSREKKERFSLILESASTNQTSMYLCASSYRGRGANVLTFGAGSRLTVL.

This chain joins TRBV28 and TRBJ2-7; the D is unclear. Trimming pared 1 base from V and 3 bases from J, leaving 4 bases between. The germline V gene has CDR1 MDHEN and CDR2 SYDVKM. This CDR3 has 12 residues. The CDR3 region has the DNA TGTGCCAGCAGTTTATTAAACTACGAGCAGTACTTC. This codes for CASSLLNYEQYF. Complete variable domain (other parts from reference TRBV28 and TRBJ2-7): DVKVTQSSRYLVKRTGEKVFLECVQDMDHENMFWYRQDPGLGLRLIYFSYDVKMKEKGDIPEGYSVSREKKERFSLILESASTNQTSMYLCASSLLNYEQYFGPGTRLTVT.

This chain uses TRBV18 with TRBJ2-7; 10 nucleotides align to TRBD2. The germline V gene has CDR1 KGHSH and CDR2 LQKENI. J was trimmed by 5 bases and V by 3 bases; bases with no gene match: 7. The CDR3 runs 15 residues. The CDR3 sequence: CASSPLAGGGHEQYF. The CDR3 DNA sequence: TGTGCCAGCTCACCTTTAGCGGGAGGCGGCCACGAGCAGTACTTC.

This chain joins TRBV11-2 and TRBJ1-2; 9 bases line up with TRBD1. The CDR3 extends over 15 amino acids. Germline CDR1 and CDR2: SGHAT and FQNNGV. Trimming cost V 5 bases and J 5 bases; bases outside gene matches: 9. The CDR3 protein is CASSPLKQGAYGYTF. The CDR3 DNA sequence: TGTGCCAGCAGCCCCCTCAAACAGGGGGCGTATGGCTACACCTTC.

The chain has TRBV7-9 and TRBJ1-1; no clear D gene. Germline lookup yields CDR1 SEHNR and CDR2 FQNEAQ (reference sequence). The CDR3 totals 16 residues. Trimming removed 0 bases at V and 1 base at J, with 12 bases between. The CDR3 protein is CASSLAMGFPNTEAFF. CDR3 DNA: TGTGCCAGCAGCTTAGCAATGGGTTTTCCGAACACTGAAGCTTTCTTT.

This clone was seen only once. The rearrangement uses TRBV21-1 and TRBJ2-1; the table assigns TRBD1, which was not confirmed against the DNA. TRBV21-1 is reported as a pseudogene. The CDR3 totals 18 residues. CDR3 coding DNA: TGTGCCAGCAGCAAAGTCCCGGGACAGACTGCGGGATATAATGAGCAGTTCTTC. It codes for CASSKVPGQTAGYNEQFF.

The chain is built from TRBV6-6 and TRBJ1-2; no reliable D call. From germline, CDR1 is MNHNY and CDR2 SVGAGI (reference sequence). The V end lost 0 bases, the J end lost 8 bases, and 4 bases lay between the germline ends. This CDR3 is 11 amino acids long. DNA of the CDR3: TGTGCCAGCAGTTACTCGTGGGGCTACACCTTC. Its translation: CASSYSWGYTF.

V usage is TRBV27 and J usage is TRBJ2-7; 7 bases fit TRBD1. V was pared by 3 bases and J by 5 bases, with 7 bases of the junction left unmatched. The CDR3 runs 14 residues. CDR1 and CDR2 from the germline V gene are MNHEY and SMNVEV (reference sequence). CDR3 in DNA: TGTGCCAGCAGTTTCGGAGACAGGGCCCACGAGCAGTACTTC. The encoded protein is CASSFGDRAHEQYF.

The chain carries TRBV6-1 and TRBJ2-5; D unresolved. Germline loops: CDR1 MNHNS, CDR2 SASEGT. Trimming removed 3 bases from V and 4 bases from J, with 12 bases in between. CDR3 length equals 14 residues. Here the CDR3 DNA reads TGTGCCAGCAGTGAGTCGGGCCAATTAGAGACCCAGTACTTC. Protein sequence: CASSESGQLETQYF.

This clone was detected only once. The chain recombines TRBV27 with TRBJ2-7; TRBD1 is a possible D gene (6 bases). Per germline, CDR1 MNHEY and CDR2 SMNVEV (reference sequence). Trimming shortened V by 6 bases and J by 4 bases, and 16 bases separated the two germline ends. This CDR3 is built from 14 residues. For the CDR3, the DNA is TGTGCCAGCAGCGCCACGGGACACCCGTACGAGCAGTACTTC. Amino acid sequence: CASSATGHPYEQYF.

The chain has TRBV28 and TRBJ1-2, with D possibly being TRBD1 (5 bases). Trimming removed 2 bases from V and 7 bases from J, with 14 bases in between. CDR1 MDHEN and CDR2 SYDVKM come from the germline V gene. The CDR3 runs to 14 residues. The CDR3 bases are TGTGCCAGCAGTTTAGCCAAAACAGGTCTTGGCTACACCTTC. It specifies CASSLAKTGLGYTF.

The gene calls are TRBV3-1 (or the pseudogene TRBV3-2) and TRBJ2-7; perhaps D is TRBD1 or TRBD2 (5 bases each). V shed 4 bases and J shed 0 bases, with 13 bases lying between them. Germline CDR1 reads LGHDT; CDR2 reads YNNKEL (reference sequence). The CDR3 sequence is 15 residues long. The CDR3 protein is CASSRRWGSSYEQYF. The DNA of the CDR3 is TGTGCCAGCAGCCGAAGATGGGGGAGCTCCTACGAGCAGTACTTC.

The V and J genes are TRBV18 and TRBJ2-4; D is undetermined. Between the trimmed V and J ends, which lost 5 bases and 2 bases, there was a span of 7 bases. The CDR3 spans 13 residues. In germline, CDR1 is KGHSH, CDR2 LQKENI. CDR3 in DNA: TGTGCCAGCTCAACAGTATCCAAAAACATTCAGTACTTC. This codes for CASSTVSKNIQYF.

On this clone: Other DNA sequences in this sample translate to the same CDR3. The chain is built from TRBV5-1 and TRBJ2-5; 7 bases fit TRBD1. Germline V CDR1 and CDR2: SGHRS, YFSETQ. The V and J ends lost 0 bases and 5 bases, in that order; junction bases with no gene match: 1. There are 13 residues in the CDR3. CDR3 sequence: CASSLGQGETQYF. CDR3 coding DNA: TGCGCCAGCAGCTTGGGACAGGGCGAGACCCAGTACTTC.

J is TRBJ2-1 and V is TRBV28, with 7 positions matching TRBD2. The V gene's germline CDR1 is MDHEN and CDR2 SYDVKM. V trimming: 6 bases; J trimming: 1 base; junction bases outside the gene matches: 12. CDR3 length equals 17 residues. The CDR3 coding sequence is TGTGCCAGCAGCAGGACAAAGGGGAGGGAGTCCTACAATGAGCAGTTCTTC. This translates into CASSRTKGRESYNEQFF.

This clone was seen a single time. This chain joins TRBV10-3 and TRBJ1-1; 8 bases are shared with TRBD1. This CDR3 spans 15 amino acids. Germline V gene sequence: CDR1 ENHRY, CDR2 SYGVKD. The V segment lost 4 bases and the J segment 0 bases; nucleotides outside the gene matches: 4. The CDR3 here is CAISVSDRVNTEAFF. CDR3 sequence (DNA): TGTGCCATCAGTGTCTCGGACAGGGTGAACACTGAAGCTTTCTTT.

This chain connects TRBV29-1 to TRBJ2-6, with 8 bases matching TRBD1. CDR1 and CDR2 from the germline V gene are SQVTM and ANQGSEA. The CDR3 length is 16 residues. V lost 5 bases, J lost 0 bases, and 6 bases stayed unmatched. The CDR3 nucleotides are TGCAGCGTTCTGGACAGGGCAGTCTCTGGGGCCAACGTCCTGACTTTC. Encoded protein: CSVLDRAVSGANVLTF.

The V call is TRBV11-2, the J call TRBJ2-1; D is uncertain. This CDR3 is built from 15 residues. Germline loops: CDR1 SGHAT, CDR2 FQNNGV. Trimming cost V 2 bases and J 4 bases, with 12 bases left between them. The CDR3 DNA sequence: TGTGCCAGCAGCTTACCCTTTCGGAGATACAATGAGCAGTTCTTC. It specifies CASSLPFRRYNEQFF.

This chain links TRBV27 with TRBJ2-2; 8 nucleotides align to TRBD1. The CDR3 totals 16 residues. V lost 4 bases to trimming and J lost 6 bases; unmatched junction nucleotides: 10. Germline V lookup: CDR1 MNHEY, CDR2 SMNVEV (reference sequence). The CDR3 is CASSSDRDRRSGELFF. The CDR3 nucleotides read TGTGCCAGCAGTTCGGACAGGGATCGAAGGTCCGGGGAGCTGTTTTTT.

The chain combines TRBV7-2 with TRBJ2-2; D unclear. The V gene's germline CDR1 is SGHTA and CDR2 FQGNSA. V was pared by 2 bases and J by 1 base, with 5 bases between. The CDR3 contains 14 residues. CDR3 protein: CASSLTVNTGELFF. The CDR3 nucleotides read TGTGCCAGCAGCTTAACGGTGAACACCGGGGAGCTGTTTTTT.

The gene calls are TRBV6-6 and TRBJ2-7; D call uncertain. The CDR3 totals 15 residues. V lost 6 bases and J lost 2, with 17 bases in between. Germline loops: CDR1 MNHNY, CDR2 SVGAGI (reference sequence). CDR3 sequence reads: CASRTTEGKTYEQYF. The DNA for the CDR3 is TGTGCCAGCAGGACGACTGAAGGGAAAACCTACGAGCAGTACTTC.

The J gene is TRBJ2-1, the V gene TRBV19; the D gene could be TRBD1 or TRBD2 (5 bases each). Germline CDR1 LNHDA, CDR2 SQIVND (reference sequence). The CDR3 is made up of 14 amino acids. Trimming removed 4 bases at V and 7 bases at J, with 14 bases between. The CDR3, as DNA: TGTGCCAGTAGTACCGTGTACGAGGGGAATGAGCAGTTCTTC. Translating gives CASSTVYEGNEQFF. Combining the CDR3 with reference TRBV19 and TRBJ2-1 gives the whole variable domain DGGITQSPKYLFRKEGQNVTLSCEQNLNHDAMYWYRQDPGQGLRLIYYSQIVNDFQKGDIAEGYSVSREKKESFPLTVTSAQKNPTAFYLCASSTVYEGNEQFFGPGTRLTVL.

This rearrangement joins TRBV18 to TRBJ2-7; D not resolved. This CDR3 is 11 amino acids long. V was shortened by 3 bases and J by 7 bases, with 7 bases between the two germline ends. The germline V gene encodes CDR1 KGHSH and CDR2 LQKENI. The CDR3 reads CASSPSGEQYF. DNA of the CDR3: TGTGCCAGCTCACCCTCCGGAGAGCAGTACTTC.

This clone was seen once. The J gene is TRBJ1-2, the V gene TRBV6-1, with D maybe TRBD1 (5 bases). Germline loops: CDR1 MNHNS, CDR2 SASEGT. The CDR3 length is 13 residues. The V end lost 1 base, the J end lost 9 bases, and 12 bases lay between the germline ends. CDR3 nucleotides: TGTGCCAGCAGTGAAGACTGGGACGGCCGCTACACCTTC. The encoded protein is CASSEDWDGRYTF.

This clone showed up just a few times. The rearrangement joins TRBV5-4 to TRBJ2-7, with 12 bases aligning to TRBD2. Per the germline V gene, CDR1 is SGHNT and CDR2 is YYREEE (reference sequence). This CDR3 has 16 amino acids. The V segment lost 4 bases and the J segment 4 bases; nucleotides outside the gene matches: 9. Here the CDR3 DNA reads TGTGCCAGCAGCGCCTCTAGCGGGAGGGCCCTTTACGAGCAGTACTTC. This sequence encodes CASSASSGRALYEQYF. Together with reference TRBV5-4 and TRBJ2-7, the CDR3 gives the full variable domain: ETGVTQSPTHLIKTRGQQVTLRCSSQSGHNTVSWYQQALGQGPQFIFQYYREEENGRGNFPPRFSGLQFPNYSSELNVNALELDDSALYLCASSASSGRALYEQYFGPGTRLTVT.

The chain carries TRBV18 and TRBJ1-6, with D perhaps TRBD1 (5 bases). The CDR3 sequence is 13 residues long. Germline V lookup: CDR1 KGHSH, CDR2 LQKENI. V was cut by 3 bases and J by 10 bases, with 10 bases left in between. The CDR3 DNA reads as TGTGCCAGCTCACCGGGGGACCGCTCACCCCTCCACTTT. It encodes CASSPGDRSPLHF.

V gene TRBV18 combines with J gene TRBJ1-1; D call uncertain. There are 14 residues in the CDR3. V was pared by 0 bases and J by 6 bases, with 11 bases between. Germline CDR1 is KGHSH and CDR2 is LQKENI. CDR3 coding DNA: TGTGCCAGCTCACCACCGTCCCTCGCTTCTGAAGCTTTCTTT. Its translation is CASSPPSLASEAFF.

V and J are TRBV4-1 and TRBJ2-4, with 7 bases matching TRBD2. CDR3 size: 16 residues. After removal of 4 bases from V and 6 bases from J, the junction contained 12 bases not matched to a gene. Germline V CDR1 and CDR2: MGHRA, YSYEKL. In DNA form, the CDR3 reads TGCGCCAGCAGCCCCGATGTGGTGCGGGAGTCAAACATTCAGTACTTC. Translating it yields CASSPDVVRESNIQYF.